This is a list of T cell receptor beta chains from one sample in a study of radiotherapy plus CTLA-4 blockade in lung cancer. Measured with immunoSEQ multiplex PCR; TCRdb has only the in-frame clones, and not every one. The sample holds approximately 98,000 clones, 82% seen once. Specimen: peripheral blood, collected from a patient treated with radiotherapy plus ipilimumab. These receptors were taken from a human donor with non-small cell lung cancer who had a partial response to radiotherapy plus ipilimumab. The CDR3 runs from the conserved cysteine through the conserved F or W. A D gene is named only where the DNA matches it firmly. Where a row states a size, it is once, few, many or the class of an expanded clone; other rows omit it.

j_call: TRBJ2-5; clone_size: NA; v_call: TRBV11-2; d_call: TRBD1; cdr3_aa: CASSSGGTQYF; cdr3_nt: TGTGCCAGCAGCTCAGGGGGAACCCAGTACTTC
j_call: TRBJ2-3; clone_size: NA; v_call: TRBV28; d_call: TRBD2; cdr3_aa: CASSSGLAEGVDTQYF; cdr3_nt: TGTGCCAGCAGTTCGGGACTAGCGGAGGGGGTGGATACGCAGTATTTT
j_call: TRBJ2-2; clone_size: NA; v_call: TRBV5-1; d_call: NA; cdr3_aa: CASSLAGGANTGELFF; cdr3_nt: TGCGCCAGCAGCTTGGCCGGCGGAGCGAACACCGGGGAGCTGTTTTTT
j_call: TRBJ1-1; clone_size: few; v_call: TRBV5-1; d_call: TRBD1; cdr3_aa: CASSLVGTVNTEAFF; cdr3_nt: TGCGCCAGCAGCTTGGTGGGGACAGTGAACACTGAAGCTTTCTTT
j_call: TRBJ2-7; clone_size: NA; v_call: TRBV7-9; d_call: NA; cdr3_aa: CASSPGGSGTYEQYF; cdr3_nt: TGTGCCAGCAGCCCTGGAGGTAGCGGTACCTACGAGCAGTACTTC
j_call: TRBJ2-3; clone_size: NA; v_call: TRBV9; d_call: NA; cdr3_aa: CASSVGLLSTDTQYF; cdr3_nt: TGTGCCAGCAGCGTAGGGCTCCTTAGCACAGATACGCAGTATTTT
j_call: TRBJ2-5; clone_size: few; v_call: TRBV7-2; d_call: TRBD1; cdr3_aa: CASSPNRGETQYF; cdr3_nt: TGTGCCAGCAGCCCGAACAGGGGGGAGACCCAGTACTTC
j_call: TRBJ2-3; clone_size: NA; v_call: TRBV6-4; d_call: NA; cdr3_aa: CASSDSSRTDTQYF; cdr3_nt: TGTGCCAGCAGCGACTCCTCTAGGACAGATACGCAGTATTTT
j_call: TRBJ1-5; clone_size: NA; v_call: TRBV7-8; d_call: TRBD1; cdr3_aa: CASSVPGGRGNQPQHF; cdr3_nt: TGTGCCAGCAGCGTACCAGGGGGCAGGGGCAATCAGCCCCAGCATTTT
j_call: TRBJ1-2; clone_size: NA; v_call: TRBV19; d_call: TRBD1; cdr3_aa: CASSVGQGGYGYTF; cdr3_nt: TGTGCCAGTAGTGTGGGACAGGGCGGCTATGGCTACACCTTC
j_call: TRBJ1-4; clone_size: NA; v_call: TRBV30; d_call: NA; cdr3_aa: CAWSDPGRATNEKLFF; cdr3_nt: TGTGCCTGGAGTGATCCAGGGCGTGCAACTAATGAAAAACTGTTTTTT
j_call: TRBJ1-1; clone_size: NA; v_call: TRBV7-2; d_call: NA; cdr3_aa: CASSLSNSQNTEAFF; cdr3_nt: TGTGCCAGCAGCTTATCAAACAGCCAGAACACTGAAGCTTTCTTT
j_call: TRBJ2-5; clone_size: NA; v_call: TRBV5-1; d_call: TRBD2; cdr3_aa: CASSLELAGEETQYF; cdr3_nt: TGCGCCAGCAGCTTGGAACTAGCGGGGGAAGAGACCCAGTACTTC
j_call: TRBJ1-5; clone_size: NA; v_call: TRBV5-4; d_call: NA; cdr3_aa: CASSLDGGNQPQHF; cdr3_nt: TGTGCCAGCAGCTTGGATGGCGGGAATCAGCCCCAGCATTTT
j_call: TRBJ1-2; clone_size: NA; v_call: TRBV28; d_call: TRBD1; cdr3_aa: CASSPPGQGGYTF; cdr3_nt: TGTGCCAGCAGCCCACCGGGACAGGGTGGCTACACCTTC
j_call: TRBJ2-2; clone_size: NA; v_call: TRBV7-3; d_call: TRBD1; cdr3_aa: CASSLQGYGELFF; cdr3_nt: TGTGCCAGCAGCCTACAGGGGTACGGGGAGCTGTTTTTT
j_call: TRBJ2-5; clone_size: NA; v_call: TRBV6-1; d_call: TRBD2; cdr3_aa: CASSTPGLEWAQYF; cdr3_nt: TGTGCCAGCAGTACACCGGGACTAGAATGGGCCCAGTACTTC
j_call: TRBJ2-7; clone_size: NA; v_call: TRBV7-8; d_call: TRBD2; cdr3_aa: CASSRAGDEQYF; cdr3_nt: TGTGCCAGCAGCCGAGCGGGAGATGAGCAGTACTTC
j_call: TRBJ2-7; clone_size: once; v_call: TRBV7-3; d_call: NA; cdr3_aa: CASSGVGGHYEQYF; cdr3_nt: TGTGCCAGCAGCGGAGTGGGGGGGCACTACGAGCAGTACTTC
j_call: TRBJ2-2; clone_size: NA; v_call: TRBV6-5; d_call: TRBD1; cdr3_aa: CASGTANTGELFF; cdr3_nt: TGTGCTTCCGGGACAGCTAACACCGGGGAGCTGTTTTTT
j_call: TRBJ2-7; clone_size: NA; v_call: TRBV28; d_call: TRBD1; cdr3_aa: CASSRRTGWEQYF; cdr3_nt: TGTGCCAGCAGCCGAAGGACAGGGTGGGAGCAGTACTTC
j_call: TRBJ2-7; clone_size: NA; v_call: TRBV10-1; d_call: NA; cdr3_aa: CASSEYRGSYEQYF; cdr3_nt: TGCGCCAGCAGTGAGTATAGAGGGTCCTACGAGCAGTACTTC
j_call: TRBJ2-1; clone_size: NA; v_call: TRBV5-4; d_call: TRBD2; cdr3_aa: CASRAGLERSYNEQFF; cdr3_nt: TGTGCCAGCAGAGCCGGACTAGAAAGGAGTTACAATGAGCAGTTCTTC
j_call: TRBJ1-4; clone_size: once; v_call: TRBV28; d_call: NA; cdr3_aa: CASSLEPSTNEKLFF; cdr3_nt: TGTGCCAGCAGTCTGGAGCCAAGCACTAATGAAAAACTGTTTTTT
j_call: TRBJ2-7; clone_size: NA; v_call: TRBV28; d_call: TRBD2; cdr3_aa: CASSELAGKYEQYF; cdr3_nt: TGTGCCAGCAGTGAACTAGCGGGAAAATACGAGCAGTACTTC
j_call: TRBJ2-3; clone_size: NA; v_call: TRBV27; d_call: NA; cdr3_aa: CASSLAGTDTQYF; cdr3_nt: TGTGCCAGCAGTTTGGCGGGCACAGATACGCAGTATTTT
j_call: TRBJ1-4; clone_size: NA; v_call: TRBV6-6; d_call: NA; cdr3_aa: CASTPLGQNEKLFF; cdr3_nt: TGTGCCAGCACTCCACTAGGGCAGAATGAAAAACTGTTTTTT
j_call: TRBJ2-1; clone_size: NA; v_call: TRBV4-2; d_call: TRBD2; cdr3_aa: CASSPLAGGSYEQFF; cdr3_nt: TGTGCCAGCAGCCCCCTAGCGGGAGGGTCATATGAGCAGTTCTTC
j_call: TRBJ1-1; clone_size: NA; v_call: TRBV2; d_call: TRBD1; cdr3_aa: CASSEVDRGNTEAFF; cdr3_nt: TGTGCCAGCAGTGAAGTTGACAGGGGGAACACTGAAGCTTTCTTT
j_call: TRBJ2-5; clone_size: NA; v_call: TRBV11-2; d_call: NA; cdr3_aa: CASSWGGGPGETQYF; cdr3_nt: TGTGCCAGCAGCTGGGGAGGGGGGCCGGGAGAGACCCAGTACTTC
j_call: TRBJ1-1; clone_size: NA; v_call: TRBV7-8; d_call: NA; cdr3_aa: CASSIQGNTEAFF; cdr3_nt: TGTGCCAGCAGCATCCAGGGGAACACTGAAGCTTTCTTT
j_call: TRBJ2-2; clone_size: few; v_call: TRBV9; d_call: TRBD1; cdr3_aa: CASSPRDRGNTGELFF; cdr3_nt: TGTGCCAGCAGCCCTAGGGACAGGGGGAACACCGGGGAGCTGTTTTTT
j_call: TRBJ1-5; clone_size: NA; v_call: TRBV19; d_call: NA; cdr3_aa: CASILFPPEDREGFGNQPQHF; cdr3_nt: TGTGCCAGTATCCTATTTCCCCCAGAGGACCGGGAGGGTTTTGGCAATCAGCCCCAGCATTTT
j_call: TRBJ2-2; clone_size: once; v_call: TRBV12-5; d_call: TRBD2; cdr3_aa: CASGSRTSGSSGELFF; cdr3_nt: TGTGCTAGTGGTTCAAGGACTAGCGGGAGCTCCGGGGAGCTGTTTTTT
j_call: TRBJ2-7; clone_size: NA; v_call: TRBV29-1; d_call: NA; cdr3_aa: CSVVVTRYEQYF; cdr3_nt: TGCAGCGTTGTGGTCACGCGGTACGAGCAGTACTTC
j_call: TRBJ1-1; clone_size: NA; v_call: TRBV7-9; d_call: NA; cdr3_aa: CASSPDTEAFF; cdr3_nt: TGTGCCAGCAGCCCGGACACTGAAGCTTTCTTT
j_call: TRBJ1-2; clone_size: NA; v_call: TRBV18; d_call: TRBD1; cdr3_aa: CASSPGTEAYGYTF; cdr3_nt: TGTGCCAGCTCCCCCGGGACAGAGGCCTATGGCTACACCTTC
j_call: TRBJ1-5; clone_size: NA; v_call: TRBV7-9; d_call: TRBD1; cdr3_aa: CASSQRGTGGPQPQHF; cdr3_nt: TGTGCCAGCAGCCAACGGGGGACAGGGGGCCCTCAGCCCCAGCATTTT
j_call: TRBJ2-1; clone_size: NA; v_call: TRBV5-1; d_call: TRBD2; cdr3_aa: CASSLDARGGNEQFF; cdr3_nt: TGCGCCAGCAGCTTGGACGCGCGCGGGGGGAATGAGCAGTTCTTC
j_call: TRBJ2-3; clone_size: few; v_call: TRBV28; d_call: TRBD2; cdr3_aa: CASSWGSSGSRDTQYF; cdr3_nt: TGTGCCAGCAGTTGGGGGTCTAGCGGGAGCAGAGATACGCAGTATTTT
j_call: TRBJ2-5; clone_size: NA; v_call: TRBV7-3; d_call: TRBD1; cdr3_aa: CASSLNSGGGTQYF; cdr3_nt: TGTGCCAGCAGCTTAAATTCAGGGGGTGGGACCCAGTACTTC
j_call: TRBJ2-2; clone_size: NA; v_call: TRBV14; d_call: NA; cdr3_aa: CASSPGTNTGELFF; cdr3_nt: TGTGCCAGCAGCCCGGGAACGAACACCGGGGAGCTGTTTTTT
j_call: TRBJ2-5; clone_size: few; v_call: TRBV5-6; d_call: NA; cdr3_aa: CASSLVGHPQETQYF; cdr3_nt: TGTGCCAGCAGCTTGGTAGGACACCCACAAGAGACCCAGTACTTC
j_call: TRBJ1-1; clone_size: NA; v_call: TRBV7-3; d_call: NA; cdr3_aa: CASSLGGARNTEAFF; cdr3_nt: TGTGCCAGCAGCCTGGGGGGGGCGAGGAACACTGAAGCTTTCTTT
j_call: TRBJ2-7; clone_size: NA; v_call: TRBV4-1; d_call: TRBD1; cdr3_aa: CASSREAGQGLAEQYF; cdr3_nt: TGCGCCAGCAGCCGAGAAGCGGGACAGGGTCTGGCCGAGCAGTACTTC
j_call: TRBJ1-1; clone_size: NA; v_call: TRBV9; d_call: TRBD1; cdr3_aa: CASSVGQGDREAFF; cdr3_nt: TGTGCCAGCAGCGTAGGACAGGGGGATCGTGAAGCTTTCTTT
j_call: TRBJ2-2; clone_size: NA; v_call: TRBV2; d_call: TRBD2; cdr3_aa: CASERLAGGNTGELFF; cdr3_nt: TGTGCCAGCGAAAGACTAGCGGGAGGTAACACCGGGGAGCTGTTTTTT
j_call: TRBJ1-2; clone_size: once; v_call: TRBV19; d_call: NA; cdr3_aa: CASSIAAEYGYTF; cdr3_nt: TGTGCCAGTAGTATAGCGGCGGAGTATGGCTACACCTTC
j_call: TRBJ1-4; clone_size: NA; v_call: TRBV16; d_call: NA; cdr3_aa: CASSQSRGATNEKLFF; cdr3_nt: TGTGCCAGCAGCCAATCCCGGGGGGCAACTAATGAAAAACTGTTTTTT
j_call: TRBJ2-1; clone_size: NA; v_call: TRBV29-1; d_call: NA; cdr3_aa: CSEAQSSYNEQFF; cdr3_nt: TGCAGCGAAGCACAGAGCTCCTACAATGAGCAGTTCTTC
j_call: TRBJ1-5; clone_size: NA; v_call: TRBV28; d_call: TRBD1; cdr3_aa: CASSVGTGTQPQHF; cdr3_nt: TGTGCCAGCAGTGTCGGGACAGGGACTCAGCCCCAGCATTTT
j_call: TRBJ1-3; clone_size: NA; v_call: TRBV10-3; d_call: NA; cdr3_aa: CAILSGAGNTIYF; cdr3_nt: TGTGCCATCTTGAGCGGGGCTGGAAACACCATATATTTT
j_call: TRBJ1-6; clone_size: NA; v_call: TRBV30; d_call: NA; cdr3_aa: CAWSAIQGTDNSPLHF; cdr3_nt: TGTGCCTGGAGTGCGATACAGGGTACCGATAATTCACCCCTCCACTTT
j_call: TRBJ2-7; clone_size: NA; v_call: TRBV18; d_call: NA; cdr3_aa: CASSPTRGSPGEQYF; cdr3_nt: TGTGCCAGCTCACCTACCAGGGGCAGTCCTGGCGAGCAGTACTTC
j_call: TRBJ2-5; clone_size: NA; v_call: TRBV5-6; d_call: NA; cdr3_aa: CASSFGPLNRETQYF; cdr3_nt: TGTGCCAGCAGCTTCGGGCCCCTCAACAGGGAGACCCAGTACTTC
j_call: TRBJ2-1; clone_size: NA; v_call: TRBV6-6; d_call: TRBD2; cdr3_aa: CASSSPGLGYNEQFF; cdr3_nt: TGTGCCAGCAGTTCCCCGGGACTAGGCTACAATGAGCAGTTCTTC